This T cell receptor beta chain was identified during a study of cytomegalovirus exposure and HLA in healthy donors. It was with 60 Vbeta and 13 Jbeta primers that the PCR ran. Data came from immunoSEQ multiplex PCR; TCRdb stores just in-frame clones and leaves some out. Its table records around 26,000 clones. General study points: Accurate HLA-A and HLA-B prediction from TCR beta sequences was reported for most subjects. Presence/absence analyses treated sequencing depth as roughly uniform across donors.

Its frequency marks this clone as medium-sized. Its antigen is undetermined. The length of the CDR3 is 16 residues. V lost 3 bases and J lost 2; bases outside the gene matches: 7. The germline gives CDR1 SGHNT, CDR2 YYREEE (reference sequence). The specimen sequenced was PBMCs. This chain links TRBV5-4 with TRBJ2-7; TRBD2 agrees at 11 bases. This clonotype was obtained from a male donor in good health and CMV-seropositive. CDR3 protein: CASSSLAGALTYEQYF. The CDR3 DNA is TGTGCCAGCAGCTCACTAGCGGGGGCCTTAACCTACGAGCAGTACTTC.